Listed below are T cell receptor beta chains from one sample, sequenced in a study of blood T cell repertoires in COVID-19. Using immunoSEQ multiplex PCR, the repertoire was profiled, and TCRdb retains in-frame clones only, with some absent. The data show 150,000 or so clones, with approximately 80% seen just once and 35% to 40% held by the top ten. The sequencing sample was made of peripheral blood. These receptor sequences come from a human donor in a cohort sampled during active COVID-19. CDR3s include the opening cysteine and the closing phenylalanine or tryptophan. Each record gives: V gene, clone size, D gene, J gene, CDR3 length, CDR3 DNA, CDR3 protein. The D gene is left open where the match is weak. Not all rows give a size; the values are once, few, many and, for expanded clones, a class.

TRBV5-6	many	NA	TRBJ2-7	12	TGTGCCAGCAGCTTACAGGACTACGAGCAGTACTTC	CASSLQDYEQYF
TRBV2	NA	NA	TRBJ1-2	13	TGTGCCAGCAGTGAAGGCGGAAACTATGGCTACACCTTC	CASSEGGNYGYTF
TRBV18	NA	NA	TRBJ1-4	13	TGTGCCAGCTCGCGCGGCACTGAAGAAAAACTGTTTTTT	CASSRGTEEKLFF
TRBV10-3	NA	TRBD1	TRBJ2-7	14	TGTGCCACCGCACCGGGACAGGGAACCTACGAGCAGTACTTC	CATAPGQGTYEQYF
TRBV7-9	once	NA	TRBJ2-1	16	TGTGCCAGCAGCCCCGCGGGGGGACAGGGAAGAGTTGAGCAGTTCTTC	CASSPAGGQGRVEQFF
TRBV30	few	NA	TRBJ1-1	13	TGTGCCTGGAGGGCGACAGGGAACACTGAAGCTTTCTTT	CAWRATGNTEAFF
TRBV11-3	NA	NA	TRBJ1-1	14	TGTGCCAGCAGCTCAGGCAGATCGAACACTGAAGCTTTCTTT	CASSSGRSNTEAFF
TRBV7-9	NA	TRBD1	TRBJ1-2	16	TGTGCCAGCAGCCTCCCCCTTAACAGGGGAGGCTATGGCTACACCTTC	CASSLPLNRGGYGYTF
TRBV19	few	TRBD2	TRBJ2-3	16	TGTGCCAGTAGTATAGACGGGACTAGCGGGGGGTATCCGCAGTATTTT	CASSIDGTSGGYPQYF
TRBV10-2	NA	NA	TRBJ1-4	13	TGCGCCAGCGGACGGGGAGCATTGGTGGAACTGTTTTTT	CASGRGALVELFF
TRBV10-3	once	TRBD1	TRBJ2-7	14	TGTGCCATCAGCGACAGGGGAAACTCCTACGAGCAGTACTTC	CAISDRGNSYEQYF
TRBV11-2	once	TRBD1	TRBJ2-7	17	TGTGCCAGCAGCTACACAAAGGCCAGGGGGCCCACTTACGAGCAGTACTTC	CASSYTKARGPTYEQYF